This passage covers 26 T cell receptor beta chains from one sample sequenced in a study of blood T cell repertoires in COVID-19. Generated by immunoSEQ multiplex PCR, the TCRdb table keeps only in-frame clones and is missing some. The sample lists tens of thousands of clones; more than 80% were seen once. The sample comprised peripheral blood. All receptors derive from a human donor in a cohort sampled during active COVID-19.

The rearrangement links TRBV11-2 to TRBJ2-7; 7 bases match TRBD1. The CDR3 totals 15 residues. J was trimmed by 0 bases and V by 2 bases; bases with no gene match: 4. Germline lookup yields CDR1 SGHAT and CDR2 FQNNGV. Here the CDR3 DNA reads TGTGCCAGCAGCTTACAAGGGGGCTCCTCCTACGAGCAGTACTTC. Its translation is CASSLQGGSSYEQYF.

As for this clone: The sample has other DNA sequences that encode this CDR3 too. The rearrangement uses TRBV6-5 and TRBJ1-2; 9 bases match TRBD1. Trimming removed 5 bases from V and 4 bases from J; junction bases left unmatched: 5. The CDR3 loop spans 14 amino acids. Looked up from germline, CDR1 is MNHEY and CDR2 is SVGAGI. The CDR3 DNA follows: TGTGCCAGCAGTCATCGGGACAGGGCCTATGGCTACACCTTC. As protein: CASSHRDRAYGYTF.

This chain connects TRBV9 to TRBJ2-2; possible D gene TRBD1, 6 bases. CDR1 SGDLS and CDR2 YYNGEE come from the germline V gene. The CDR3 totals 18 residues. V was pared by 2 bases and J by 1 base, with 18 bases between. CDR3 DNA: TGTGCCAGCAGCGTCAATCTGCCGGGACACTTGAACACCGGGGAGCTGTTTTTT. Protein sequence: CASSVNLPGHLNTGELFF.

The rearrangement links TRBV11-2 to TRBJ2-5; TRBD2 matches 9 bases. V gave up 3 bases and J gave up 4 bases; unmatched junction bases: 9. Germline CDR1 is SGHAT and CDR2 is FQNNGV. The CDR3 covers 16 residues. The CDR3 region is CASSFGIAGGPETQYF. The CDR3 region has the DNA TGTGCCAGCAGCTTCGGCATTGCGGGAGGGCCAGAGACCCAGTACTTC.

This chain connects TRBV10-3 to TRBJ2-5, with D possibly TRBD2 on 6 matching bases. CDR1 and CDR2 (germline): ENHRY, SYGVKD. V lost 4 bases to trimming and J lost 5 bases, with 11 bases between them. This CDR3 spans 13 amino acids. This CDR3 reads CAISVAGTETQYF. DNA for the CDR3: TGTGCCATCAGTGTCGCAGGGACTGAGACCCAGTACTTC.

The chain has TRBV27 and TRBJ1-2; possible D gene TRBD1, 5 bases. Germline lookup yields CDR1 MNHEY and CDR2 SMNVEV (reference sequence). The CDR3 loop spans 14 amino acids. Trimming stripped 5 bases from V and 4 bases from J, with 14 bases between. The CDR3 DNA reads as TGTGCCAGCAGTCCATACGACAGATTCTATGGCTACACCTTC. Translating gives CASSPYDRFYGYTF.

The chain has TRBV4-3 and TRBJ2-1, with 9 bases lining up with TRBD1. The germline gives CDR1 LGHNA, CDR2 YSLEER. The CDR3 runs to 15 residues. Germline trimming cut 0 bases from V and 3 bases from J; bases unmatched to any gene: 0. The DNA of the CDR3 is TGCGCCAGCAGCCAAGAGGGACAGGGCTACAATGAGCAGTTCTTC. As protein: CASSQEGQGYNEQFF.

The chain has TRBV7-9 and TRBJ1-1; D might be TRBD1 (6 bases). V dropped 0 bases and J dropped 4 bases, with 9 bases sitting between them. The CDR3 covers 14 residues. Germline lookup yields CDR1 SEHNR and CDR2 FQNEAQ (reference sequence). The CDR3 sequence: CASSLAGQTTEAFF. As DNA, the CDR3 is TGTGCCAGCAGCTTAGCAGGACAGACCACTGAAGCTTTCTTT.

The chain uses TRBV19 and TRBJ2-3, with 7 bases aligning to TRBD1. The CDR3 has 15 residues. Germline-derived CDR1 and CDR2 are LNHDA and SQIVND (reference sequence). V shed 3 bases and J 6 bases; nucleotides not matched to a gene: 9. CDR3 DNA sequence: TGTGCCAGTAGTATCTCACAGGGGAGTTCGGATACGCAGTATTTT. Protein: CASSISQGSSDTQYF.

The chain is built from TRBV6-5 and TRBJ1-2, with a possible D match to TRBD1 (6 bases). Germline V gene lookup returns CDR1 MNHEY and CDR2 SVGAGI. Trimming left V 9 bases short and J 4 bases short, with 15 bases between. The CDR3 is made up of 13 amino acids. The CDR3 DNA sequence: TGTGCCAGTTCAGAAACAGGGACCTATGGCTACACCTTC. It yields the protein CASSETGTYGYTF.

V gene TRBV14 combines with J gene TRBJ2-4, with 7 bases lining up with TRBD2. Germline CDR1 and CDR2: SGHDN and FVKESK. After removal of 1 base from V and 5 bases from J, the junction contained 5 bases not matched to a gene. The CDR3 consists of 15 residues. CDR3 loop: CASSQAGSGQNIQYF. CDR3 sequence (DNA): TGTGCCAGCAGCCAAGCGGGTAGCGGGCAAAACATTCAGTACTTC. Based on the CDR3 plus reference TRBV14 and TRBJ2-4, the full variable domain is EAGVTQFPSHSVIEKGQTVTLRCDPISGHDNLYWYRRVMGKEIKFLLHFVKESKQDESGMPNNRFLAERTGGTYSTLKVQPAELEDSGVYFCASSQAGSGQNIQYFGAGTRLSVL.

As to this clone: An end of the junction differs from the germline gene, which may be a read error. In the same sample, other DNA sequences code for this CDR3. The chain couples TRBV5-1 to TRBJ1-6; D is undetermined. This CDR3 comprises 17 residues. Germline V gene sequence: CDR1 SGHRS, CDR2 YFSETQ. The CDR3 DNA reads TGCGCCAGCAGCGGAGCGCCACTTAGCTCCTATAATTCACCCCTTCACTTT. This codes for CASSGAPLSSYNSPLHF.

The rearrangement uses TRBV5-1 and TRBJ2-5, with D maybe TRBD2 (5 bases). Germline CDR1 reads SGHRS; CDR2 reads YFSETQ. V was cut by 5 bases and J by 5 bases, with 16 bases left in between. The CDR3 runs to 14 residues. CDR3 loop: CASRGGSGVETQYF. In DNA form, the CDR3 reads TGCGCCAGCAGGGGCGGTTCCGGGGTTGAGACCCAGTACTTC.

V gene TRBV5-5 combines with J gene TRBJ2-1; D perhaps matches TRBD1 (5 bases). The germline V gene encodes CDR1 SGHKS and CDR2 YYEKEE (reference sequence). This CDR3 has 14 residues. V lost 5 bases, J lost 6 bases, and 15 bases lay in between. CDR3 in amino acids: CASRTVLGGNEQFF. DNA of the CDR3: TGTGCCAGCAGGACAGTCCTAGGTGGCAATGAGCAGTTCTTC.

V usage is TRBV11-2 and J usage is TRBJ2-1, with 7 bases aligning to TRBD1. The CDR3 has 15 residues. The junction had 5 bases not matched to a gene; V was cut back by 5 bases and J by 1 base. CDR1 SGHAT and CDR2 FQNNGV come from the germline V gene. CDR3 coding DNA: TGTGCCAGCAGCCCGACAGGGTCGTCCTACAATGAGCAGTTCTTC. This gives the protein CASSPTGSSYNEQFF.

About this clone itself: Other nucleotide sequences in the sample specify the same CDR3. The DNA of the CDR3 is TGTGCCAGCAGCTTAGGTTCCAGGGGCCAAGAGACCCAGTACTTC. Its protein product is CASSLGSRGQETQYF. The chain has TRBV7-2 and TRBJ2-5; tentatively, D is TRBD1 (6 bases). The germline CDR1 and CDR2 sequences are SGHTA and FQGNSA. The CDR3 contains 15 residues. Deletions cut 1 base from V and 1 base from J, with 10 bases between.

This chain links TRBV28 with TRBJ1-5, with 10 nucleotides matching TRBD1. The CDR3 has 17 amino acids. J lost 6 bases, V lost 7 bases, and 15 bases had no gene match. In germline, CDR1 is MDHEN, CDR2 SYDVKM. The DNA for the CDR3 is TGTGCCAGCATCCCTTGGGGGGACAGGGGAATCTCTCAGCCCCAGCATTTT. Its translation is CASIPWGDRGISQPQHF.

This chain connects TRBV5-1 to TRBJ1-6, with a weak D call TRBD1 (5 bases). Trimming pared 3 bases from V and 11 bases from J, leaving 21 bases between. This CDR3 has 16 amino acids. Germline V lookup: CDR1 SGHRS, CDR2 YFSETQ. This CDR3 is CASSSWGETVAAPLHF. The CDR3 coding sequence is TGCGCCAGCAGCTCCTGGGGGGAGACCGTTGCGGCACCCCTCCACTTT. The variable domain in full, with the rest retrieved from reference TRBV5-1 and TRBJ1-6, is KAGVTQTPRYLIKTRGQQVTLSCSPISGHRSVSWYQQTPGQGLQFLFEYFSETQRNKGNFPGRFSGRQFSNSRSEMNVSTLELGDSALYLCASSSWGETVAAPLHFGNGTRLTVT.

The V and J genes are TRBV18 and TRBJ1-1; perhaps TRBD1 as D (6 bases). The CDR3 has 12 residues. Trimming shortened V by 10 bases and J by 2 bases, and 11 bases separated the two germline ends. From germline, CDR1 is KGHSH and CDR2 LQKENI. CDR3 region: CATQGGNTEAFF. The CDR3 coding sequence is TGTGCCACCCAAGGGGGAAACACTGAAGCTTTCTTT. Looking up the rest from reference TRBV18 and TRBJ1-1 gives the full variable domain: NAGVMQNPRHLVRRRGQEARLRCSPMKGHSHVYWYRQLPEEGLKFMVYLQKENIIDESGMPKERFSAEFPKEGPSILRIQQVVRGDSAAYFCATQGGNTEAFFGQGTRLTVV.

The chain uses TRBV14 and TRBJ2-1, with D maybe TRBD1 (6 bases). V was clipped by 3 bases and J by 16 bases, with 16 bases between them. CDR1 and CDR2 from the germline V gene are SGHDN and FVKESK. This CDR3 comprises 12 residues. The CDR3, as DNA: TGTGCCAGCAGCCACTTAAGACAGGAAAGATTCTTC. This translates into CASSHLRQERFF.

The gene calls are TRBV27 and TRBJ1-1; no clear D gene. The CDR3 is 14 amino acids. Looked up from germline, CDR1 is MNHEY and CDR2 is SMNVEV (reference sequence). Trimming took off 2 bases at V and 1 base at J, with 8 bases between the two ends. The CDR3 here is CASSLAGPNTEAFF. The CDR3 coding sequence is TGTGCCAGCAGTTTAGCAGGCCCGAACACTGAAGCTTTCTTT.

The V gene is TRBV18, the J gene TRBJ2-5; TRBD1 agrees at 7 bases. The CDR3 is 13 amino acids. Germline CDR1 KGHSH, CDR2 LQKENI. Trimming took 3 bases from V and 5 from J; bases not matched to a gene: 3. CDR3 DNA: TGTGCCAGCTCACCGGGACAGAGGGAGACCCAGTACTTC. Its translation: CASSPGQRETQYF.

The V gene is TRBV7-2, the J gene TRBJ2-1, with 7 bases lining up with TRBD1. The germline V gene has CDR1 SGHTA and CDR2 FQGNSA. The CDR3 runs 14 residues. V trimming: 3 bases; J trimming: 6 bases; junction bases outside the gene matches: 5. The DNA of the CDR3 is TGTGCCAGCAGCTTCTCCAACAGGGGCAATGAGCAGTTCTTC. This codes for CASSFSNRGNEQFF.

This clone was detected once. The chain is built from TRBV11-2 and TRBJ2-7; TRBD1 agrees at 7 bases. The junction had 4 bases not matched to a gene; V was cut back by 2 bases and J by 0 bases. CDR3 length: 15 residues. Germline V CDR1 and CDR2: SGHAT, FQNNGV. This CDR3 reads CASSLTRGSSYEQYF. In DNA, the CDR3 is TGTGCCAGCAGCTTAACCAGGGGGAGCTCCTACGAGCAGTACTTC.

The gene calls are TRBV19 and TRBJ1-2, with D uncertain. The CDR3 sequence is 12 residues long. V lost 8 bases and J 1 base, leaving 8 bases between the germline ends. CDR1 and CDR2 from the germline V gene are LNHDA and SQIVND (reference sequence). The DNA of the CDR3 is TGTGCCAGTGGGTACAGTAACTATGGCTACACCTTC. It yields the protein CASGYSNYGYTF.

This clone is a singleton in its sample. The chain couples TRBV5-1 to TRBJ1-3; no firm D call. V shed 4 bases and J shed 0 bases, with 11 bases lying between them. This CDR3 is built from 15 residues. Per the germline V gene, CDR1 is SGHRS and CDR2 is YFSETQ. The CDR3 DNA follows: TGCGCCAGCAGCCCGGACTCCTACTCTGGAAACACCATATATTTT. It specifies CASSPDSYSGNTIYF.